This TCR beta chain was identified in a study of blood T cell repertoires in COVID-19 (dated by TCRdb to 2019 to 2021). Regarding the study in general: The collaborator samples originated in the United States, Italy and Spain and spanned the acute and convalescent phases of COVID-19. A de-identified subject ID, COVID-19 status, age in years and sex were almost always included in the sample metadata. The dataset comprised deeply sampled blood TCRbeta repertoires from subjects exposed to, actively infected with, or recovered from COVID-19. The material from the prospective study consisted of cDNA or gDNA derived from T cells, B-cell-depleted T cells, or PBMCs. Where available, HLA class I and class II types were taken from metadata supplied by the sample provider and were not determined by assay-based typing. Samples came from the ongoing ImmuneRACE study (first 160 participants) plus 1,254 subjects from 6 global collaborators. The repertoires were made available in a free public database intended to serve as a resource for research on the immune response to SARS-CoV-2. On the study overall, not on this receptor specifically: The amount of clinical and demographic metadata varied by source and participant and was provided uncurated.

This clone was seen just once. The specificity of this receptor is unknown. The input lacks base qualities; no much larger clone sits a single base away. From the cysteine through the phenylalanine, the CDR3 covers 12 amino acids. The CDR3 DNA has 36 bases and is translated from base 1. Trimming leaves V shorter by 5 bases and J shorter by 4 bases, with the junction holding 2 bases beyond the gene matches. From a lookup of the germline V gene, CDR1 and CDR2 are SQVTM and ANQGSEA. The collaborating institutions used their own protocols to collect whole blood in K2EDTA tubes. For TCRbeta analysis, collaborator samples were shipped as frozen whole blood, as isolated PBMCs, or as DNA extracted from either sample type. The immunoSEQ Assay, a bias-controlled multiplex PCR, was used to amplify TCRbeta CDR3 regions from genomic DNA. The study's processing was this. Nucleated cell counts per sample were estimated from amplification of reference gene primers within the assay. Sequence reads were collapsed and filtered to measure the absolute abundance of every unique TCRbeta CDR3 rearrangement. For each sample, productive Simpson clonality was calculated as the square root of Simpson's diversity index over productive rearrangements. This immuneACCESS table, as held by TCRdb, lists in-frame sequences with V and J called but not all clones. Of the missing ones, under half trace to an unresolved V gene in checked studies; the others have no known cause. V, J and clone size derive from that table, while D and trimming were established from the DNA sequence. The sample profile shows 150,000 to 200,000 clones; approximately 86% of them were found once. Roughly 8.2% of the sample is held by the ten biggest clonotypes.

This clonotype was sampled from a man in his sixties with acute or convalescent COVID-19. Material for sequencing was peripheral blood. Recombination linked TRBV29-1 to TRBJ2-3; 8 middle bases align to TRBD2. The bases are TGCAGCGTTCTAGCGGGTGCAGATACGCAGTATTTT. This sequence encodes CSVLAGADTQYF.